This is a list of T cell receptor beta chains from one sample in a study of blood T cells in healthy people across ages. TCRdb redid the calling of the 5' RACE reads with MiXCR, one entry per CDR3 protein. The table shows 500,000 to 600,000 distinct CDR3 sequences, with 25% to 30% occurring only once. What was sequenced was blood. Receptors were obtained from a woman in her 70s in good health. Each CDR3 is given with its conserved first and last residue. D genes are given only for firm matches. Clone size is given for some rows only: seen once, a few or many times, or a class if the clone is expanded.

clone_size,d_call,v_call,j_call,cdr3_aa,cdr3_nt
few,TRBD1,TRBV10-3,TRBJ1-2,CAISAGTAEYYGYTF,TGTGCCATCAGTGCTGGGACAGCCGAATACTATGGCTACACCTTC
.,.,TRBV6-1,TRBJ2-5,CASRTWVDSFF,TGTGCCAGCAGGACATGGGTAGACAGTTTCTTC
.,TRBD2,TRBV29-1,TRBJ2-5,CSVGRPGTTSAETQYF,TGCAGCGTCGGCCGTCCCGGGACTACCTCCGCAGAGACCCAGTACTTC
.,.,TRBV6-2/TRBV6-3,TRBJ1-2,CASSSFPSYGYTF,TGTGCCAGCAGCTCATTCCCCTCTTATGGCTACACCTTC
few,.,TRBV9,TRBJ2-5,CASSVTSEQETQYF,TGTGCCAGCAGCGTAACGTCGGAGCAAGAGACCCAGTACTTC
few,.,TRBV11-3,TRBJ2-5,CASSLDRWDQETQYF,TGTGCCAGCAGCTTAGATAGATGGGACCAAGAGACCCAGTACTTC
.,TRBD1,TRBV20-1,TRBJ1-4,CSARYRGDEKLFF,TGCAGTGCTCGTTACAGGGGGGATGAAAAACTGTTTTTT
.,.,TRBV7-8,TRBJ2-2,CASSLAAVLTGELFF,TGTGCCAGCAGCTTAGCGGCGGTTTTGACCGGGGAGCTGTTTTTT
.,TRBD1,TRBV12-3/TRBV12-4,TRBJ1-5,CASSPATGGAGQPQHF,TGTGCCAGCAGTCCAGCAACAGGGGGCGCGGGTCAGCCCCAGCATTTT
few,TRBD1,TRBV6-2/TRBV6-3,TRBJ1-2,CASSPQGARGYTF,TGTGCCAGCAGTCCACAGGGGGCACGTGGCTACACCTTC
few,TRBD2,TRBV5-1,TRBJ2-1,CASSLTSGGNGEQFF,TGCGCCAGCAGCCTCACTAGCGGGGGGAACGGTGAGCAGTTCTTC
few,TRBD2,TRBV20-1,TRBJ2-5,CSAPGSPSGGVETQYF,TGCAGTGCCCCTGGGAGTCCTAGCGGGGGGGTGGAGACCCAGTACTTC
.,.,TRBV6-5,TRBJ2-4,CASSPQGGGHIQYF,TGTGCCAGCAGCCCTCAGGGGGGGGGCCACATTCAGTACTTC
few,.,TRBV5-1,TRBJ1-5,CASSLERNQPQHF,TGCGCCAGCAGCTTGGAAAGGAATCAGCCCCAGCATTTT
.,TRBD1,TRBV20-1,TRBJ2-2,CSALFGQGASGELFF,TGCAGTGCTTTGTTCGGACAGGGGGCTTCCGGGGAGCTGTTTTTT
few,.,TRBV20-1,TRBJ2-5,CSAPNRQETQYF,TGCAGTGCCCCTAACAGGCAAGAGACCCAGTACTTC
.,.,TRBV2,TRBJ1-2,CASSVYWGDAGYTF,TGTGCCAGCAGTGTTTATTGGGGCGATGCGGGCTACACCTTC
few,.,TRBV29-1,TRBJ1-2,CSVRTYNGYTF,TGCAGCGTTCGAACGTACAATGGCTACACCTTC
few,.,TRBV9,TRBJ2-7,CASSPQGGEQYF,TGTGCCAGCAGCCCCCAGGGGGGCGAGCAGTACTTC
.,TRBD2,TRBV6-1,TRBJ2-1,CASSRAGGHRQGNEQFF,TGTGCCAGCAGTAGAGCGGGGGGGCATCGTCAGGGCAATGAGCAGTTCTTC
.,.,TRBV20-1,TRBJ2-5,CSATYDSGKAQYF,TGCAGTGCTACTTATGACAGTGGGAAGGCCCAGTACTTC
.,TRBD1,TRBV7-8,TRBJ2-1,CASSLVNDRAIRNEQFF,TGTGCCAGCAGCTTAGTCAATGACAGGGCCATACGTAATGAGCAGTTCTTC
.,.,TRBV6-2/TRBV6-3,TRBJ1-5,CASRSAISNQPQHF,TGTGCCAGCAGATCCGCCATCAGCAATCAGCCCCAGCATTTT
.,.,TRBV6-5,TRBJ2-7,CASSYSRSGGEQYF,TGTGCCAGCAGTTACTCGAGGTCAGGTGGCGAGCAGTACTTC
.,.,TRBV19,TRBJ2-7,CASSIGTPYEQYF,TGTGCCAGTAGTATCGGGACCCCCTACGAGCAGTACTTC
.,.,TRBV5-1,TRBJ1-5,CASSLEAGWEPQHF,TGCGCCAGCAGCTTGGAGGCAGGATGGGAGCCCCAGCATTTT
.,TRBD2,TRBV7-2,TRBJ2-1,CASSIGTSGVNEQFF,TGTGCCAGCAGCATAGGAACTAGCGGGGTCAATGAGCAGTTCTTC
.,.,TRBV4-2,TRBJ1-2,CASSQAAERVGYTF,TGTGCCAGCAGCCAAGCAGCGGAGCGCGTAGGCTACACCTTC
.,.,TRBV7-9,TRBJ1-4,CASSMTAHNEKLFF,TGTGCCAGCAGCATGACCGCTCATAATGAAAAACTGTTTTTT
few,TRBD1,TRBV29-1,TRBJ2-5,CSVATGTGNQETQYF,TGCAGCGTTGCAACCGGGACAGGAAACCAAGAGACCCAGTACTTC
few,.,TRBV5-6,TRBJ2-5,CASSLGLVKTQYF,TGTGCCAGCAGCCTAGGACTTGTGAAGACCCAGTACTTC
.,.,TRBV10-3,TRBJ2-4,CAISENGVQYF,TGTGCCATCAGTGAGAACGGTGTTCAGTACTTC
.,.,TRBV20-1,TRBJ2-5,CSAGGRVETQYF,TGCAGTGCTGGGGGTCGGGTAGAGACCCAGTACTTC
many,.,TRBV9,TRBJ2-7,CASSVGLFSYEQYF,TGTGCCAGCAGCGTAGGACTGTTCTCCTACGAGCAGTACTTC
.,TRBD2,TRBV6-5,TRBJ2-7,CASSYWRTSGGYEQYF,TGTGCCAGCAGTTACTGGAGGACTAGCGGGGGCTACGAGCAGTACTTC
few,.,TRBV10-3,TRBJ2-7,CAISEPIDSHEQYF,TGTGCCATCAGTGAACCCATTGACAGCCACGAGCAGTACTTC
.,TRBD2,TRBV7-2,TRBJ2-1,CASSSVGAGLYNEQFF,TGTGCCAGCAGCTCTGTCGGAGCGGGGCTATATAATGAGCAGTTCTTC
many,.,TRBV5-6,TRBJ1-2,CASSLGQRYGYTF,TGTGCCAGCAGCCTCGGACAGAGGTATGGCTACACCTTC
few,.,TRBV27,TRBJ2-3,CASKDWRASTDTQYF,TGTGCCAGCAAGGATTGGCGGGCGAGCACAGATACGCAGTATTTT
few,TRBD1,TRBV5-1,TRBJ2-7,CASSLGGTASYEQYF,TGCGCCAGCAGCTTGGGAGGGACAGCTTCCTACGAGCAGTACTTC
.,.,TRBV28,TRBJ1-6,CASSGGDHNSPLHF,TGTGCCAGCAGTGGAGGGGACCATAATTCACCCCTCCACTTT
.,TRBD2,TRBV5-1,TRBJ2-7,CASSLGGTSDAKSYEQYF,TGCGCCAGCAGCTTGGGGGGGACTAGCGACGCGAAGTCCTACGAGCAGTACTTC
.,.,TRBV9,TRBJ1-1,CASSTQDLTEAFF,TGTGCCAGCAGCACCCAGGATCTCACTGAAGCTTTCTTT
.,TRBD1,TRBV6-5,TRBJ1-1,CASSRDRVEAFF,TGTGCCAGCAGCCGGGACAGGGTTGAAGCTTTCTTT
few,.,TRBV5-1,TRBJ2-5,CASSLLGGPKETQYF,TGCGCCAGCAGCCTTCTCGGGGGGCCTAAAGAGACCCAGTACTTC
few,.,TRBV29-1,TRBJ1-1,CSVRKEVNTEAFF,TGCAGCGTTAGGAAGGAGGTAAACACTGAAGCTTTCTTT
.,.,TRBV29-1,TRBJ1-1,CSVEGLSTEAFF,TGCAGCGTTGAAGGGTTGAGCACTGAAGCTTTCTTT
few,TRBD1,TRBV28,TRBJ1-2,CASTPGTGIYGYTF,TGTGCCAGCACCCCCGGGACAGGGATCTATGGCTACACCTTC
.,.,TRBV27,TRBJ2-2,CASSSTSIHTGELFF,TGTGCCAGCAGTTCTACTAGCATCCACACCGGGGAGCTATTTTTT
.,.,TRBV7-2,TRBJ1-2,CASSFGGNNYGYTF,TGTGCCAGCAGCTTCGGGGGTAATAACTATGGCTACACCTTC
.,.,TRBV11-2,TRBJ1-1,CASSLGREDTEAFF,TGTGCCAGCAGCTTGGGCCGGGAAGACACTGAAGCTTTCTTT
few,.,TRBV27,TRBJ2-7,CASSLVYYEQYF,TGTGCCAGCAGTTTAGTCTACTACGAGCAGTACTTC
few,.,TRBV3-1,TRBJ1-2,CASSQELWSYGYTF,TGTGCCAGCAGCCAAGAACTCTGGTCCTATGGCTACACCTTC
many,.,TRBV6-2/TRBV6-3,TRBJ2-7,CASSRGLLYEQYF,TGTGCCAGCAGCAGGGGCTTGCTCTACGAGCAGTACTTC
few,.,TRBV7-2,TRBJ2-7,CASSLTRSQPSYEQYF,TGTGCCAGCAGCTTGACCCGATCTCAGCCGTCCTACGAGCAGTACTTC
.,.,TRBV4-3,TRBJ2-7,CASSQDSRDREQYF,TGCGCCAGCAGCCAAGATAGCAGGGATCGCGAGCAGTACTTC
few,.,TRBV7-2,TRBJ1-5,CASGSNQPQHF,TGTGCCAGCGGGAGCAATCAGCCCCAGCATTTT
few,TRBD2,TRBV4-3,TRBJ2-4,CASSQVASGGRKNIQYF,TGCGCCAGCAGCCAAGTGGCTAGCGGGGGGAGAAAAAACATTCAGTACTTC
.,.,TRBV19,TRBJ2-5,CASSIRPRETQYF,TGTGCCAGTAGTATTAGGCCCCGAGAGACCCAGTACTTC
.,.,TRBV2,TRBJ1-1,CASSVDQDTEAFF,TGTGCCAGCAGCGTGGACCAAGACACTGAAGCTTTCTTT